Listed below are T cell receptor beta chains from one sample, sequenced in a study of blood T cell repertoires in COVID-19. Some clones are missing from TCRdb's copy, which holds only in-frame ones; the method was immunoSEQ multiplex PCR. The sample shows over 250,000 clones, 80% to 90% of them seen only once. Sequencing was carried out using peripheral blood. All receptors derive from a woman between 45 and 65 years old who had recovered from COVID-19. CDR3s include the opening cysteine and the closing phenylalanine or tryptophan. Each record gives: clone size, V gene, D gene, J gene, CDR3 DNA, CDR3 protein. A D gene is named only where the DNA matches it firmly. Expanded clones get a size class; other rows say once, few or many, or leave the size out.

NA	TRBV18	NA	TRBJ2-5	TGTGCCAGCTCACCACGAAGCGGGCTCCAAGAGACCCAGTACTTC	CASSPRSGLQETQYF
NA	TRBV7-9	NA	TRBJ2-7	TGTGCCAGCAGCTTCCCGGGGAAACCCTACGAGCAGTACTTC	CASSFPGKPYEQYF
NA	TRBV28	NA	TRBJ2-3	NA	CASWASGTSGRTYF
NA	TRBV20-1	TRBD1	TRBJ2-7	TGCAGTGCTAGTACGCTCGACAGGGGGGGGCTCCCCTACGAGCAGTACTTC	CSASTLDRGGLPYEQYF
NA	TRBV28	TRBD1	TRBJ1-5	TGTGCCGCCCGGACAGGGGGCGATGGTCAGCCCCAGCATTTT	CAARTGGDGQPQHF
NA	TRBV28	NA	TRBJ2-5	TGTGCCAGCAGTTCCGGACAGTTCCAAGAGACCCAGTACTTC	CASSSGQFQETQYF
NA	TRBV7-3	TRBD2	TRBJ2-3	TGTGCCAGCAGCCCGGGACTAGCAGATACGCAGTATTTT	CASSPGLADTQYF
NA	TRBV6-6	TRBD2	TRBJ2-5	TGTGCCAGCAGTTCGATTAGCGGGAACCCGGGGACCCAGTACTTC	CASSSISGNPGTQYF
NA	TRBV4-3	NA	TRBJ1-5	TGCGCCAGCAGCCAAGATCCGGGGTTCAAACAGCCCCAGCATTTT	CASSQDPGFKQPQHF
NA	TRBV16	NA	TRBJ2-3	TGTGCCAGCAGCCAAATCGCAGGGGCTGGCACAGATACGCAGTATTTT	CASSQIAGAGTDTQYF
once	TRBV4-1	TRBD2	TRBJ2-3	TGCGCCAGCAGCCAAAGGACTAGCGGGGGGAGGTCAGATACGCAGTATTTT	CASSQRTSGGRSDTQYF
few	TRBV9	TRBD2	TRBJ2-1	TGTGCCAGCAGCCCTCGGGGGAGCGGGGGGGCCTATGAGCAGTTCTTC	CASSPRGSGGAYEQFF
NA	TRBV13	NA	TRBJ1-3	TGTGCCAGCAGCTTAGGCGCCCTATCTGGAAACACCATATATTTT	CASSLGALSGNTIYF
NA	TRBV19	TRBD2	TRBJ2-1	TGTGCCAGTACCAACCGGCGGACTAGCGGGGACAATGAGCAGTTCTTC	CASTNRRTSGDNEQFF
many	TRBV27	NA	TRBJ1-2	TGTGCCAGCAGTTTATTGGCAGGGCAAGGCTACACCTTC	CASSLLAGQGYTF
NA	TRBV5-5	TRBD1	TRBJ2-7	TGTGCCAGCAGCTTGCGGTCGGGACAGGGGTGGAACGAGCAGTACTTC	CASSLRSGQGWNEQYF
NA	TRBV5-6	NA	TRBJ2-1	TGTGCCAGCAGACCGCTAGGGGGGGACCAGAATGAGCAGTTCTTC	CASRPLGGDQNEQFF
NA	TRBV10-3	TRBD1	TRBJ1-2	TGTGCCATCAGTGAGTGGGACAGGGGGCCTCATGGCTACACCTTC	CAISEWDRGPHGYTF
NA	TRBV28	TRBD1	TRBJ1-2	TGTGCCAGCACCCAGGGGGGGCAGGGGGCGGATGGCTACACCTTC	CASTQGGQGADGYTF
NA	TRBV2	TRBD2	TRBJ2-3	TGTGCCAACAGACTAGCGTCAGATACGCAGTATTTT	CANRLASDTQYF
few	TRBV5-1	TRBD1	TRBJ1-1	TGCGCCAGCGGGACAGGGACCATGAACACTGAAGCTTTCTTT	CASGTGTMNTEAFF
few	TRBV7-3	NA	TRBJ1-2	TGTGCCAGCAGCTTAACGCCCCAGGGCGATGGCTACACCTTC	CASSLTPQGDGYTF
NA	TRBV7-2	TRBD2	TRBJ2-3	TGTGCCAGCAGCCGCCCCCCGCCCGTCGGGACTACTCTCACAGATACGCAGTATTTT	CASSRPPPVGTTLTDTQYF
NA	TRBV28	NA	TRBJ2-1	TGTGCCAGCAGTTTGACAGGTGGGGACAATGAGCAGTTCTTC	CASSLTGGDNEQFF
NA	TRBV7-2	NA	TRBJ1-4	TGTGCCAGCAGGGCAGGATCCACTAATGAAAAACTGTTTTTT	CASRAGSTNEKLFF
NA	TRBV5-4	TRBD1	TRBJ2-2	TGTGCCACCCGGACAGGGACCCCCGGGGAGCTGTTTTTT	CATRTGTPGELFF
NA	TRBV28	NA	TRBJ2-3	TGTGCCAGCAGTTTTAGCGGAGAGAGGTTGGATACGCAGTATTTT	CASSFSGERLDTQYF
NA	TRBV5-6	NA	TRBJ2-7	TGTGCCAGCAGCTTGGTCGCGGGTGGCTACGAGCAGTACTTC	CASSLVAGGYEQYF
few	TRBV27	NA	TRBJ2-7	TGTGCCAGCATTGGGGGGAGTTCCCACGAGCAGTACTTC	CASIGGSSHEQYF
NA	TRBV5-6	NA	TRBJ1-2	TGTGCCAGCAGCTTGCAGAAAGGGGCGGGAGGCTACACCTTC	CASSLQKGAGGYTF
many	TRBV7-3	NA	TRBJ2-7	TGTGCCAGCAGCTGGCCCACGACAGGCCGTTCTGATTTCTACGAGCAGTACTTC	CASSWPTTGRSDFYEQYF
NA	TRBV6-5	NA	TRBJ2-3	TGTGCCAGCAGGAGTATCACAGATACGCAGTATTTT	CASRSITDTQYF
NA	TRBV11-2	NA	TRBJ1-1	TGTGCCAGCAGCTTAGCGGGGGGGGGTGCTTGGACTGAAGCTTTCTTT	CASSLAGGGAWTEAFF
once	TRBV5-1	TRBD1	TRBJ1-2	TGCGCCAGCAGCTTGGAGACAGGGCTGAATGGCTACACCTTC	CASSLETGLNGYTF
few	TRBV15	NA	TRBJ2-7	TGTGCCACCAGCAGCTCAACAGGGTCCTACGAGCAGTACTTC	CATSSSTGSYEQYF
NA	TRBV6-5	TRBD1	TRBJ2-7	TGTGCCAGCAGTTACAGGGACAGGGGCTACGAGCAGTACTTC	CASSYRDRGYEQYF
few	TRBV28	NA	TRBJ1-4	TGTGCCAGCAGTTCTTACCCTCAGGGTACCGCTAATGAAAAACTGTTTTTT	CASSSYPQGTANEKLFF
NA	TRBV2	NA	TRBJ2-6	TGTGCCAGCAGTGAACTGTCCATGCGTGGGGCCAACGTCCTGACTTTC	CASSELSMRGANVLTF
few	TRBV18	TRBD2	TRBJ2-2	TGTGCCAGCTCACCACCAGCTAGCGGGGGTTCGAACACCGGGGAGCTGTTTTTT	CASSPPASGGSNTGELFF
once	TRBV25-1	NA	TRBJ1-3	TGTGCCAGCAGAGAAACAGGGTTACGTGGAAACACCATATATTTT	CASRETGLRGNTIYF
NA	TRBV4-3	NA	TRBJ2-1	TGCGCCAGCAGCCAAGTTCGCGGCAGTAATGAGCAGTTCTTC	CASSQVRGSNEQFF
NA	TRBV5-1	TRBD1	TRBJ2-7	TGCGCCAGCAGCCCCCGCACAGGGGGGTCCTACGAGCAGTACTTC	CASSPRTGGSYEQYF
NA	TRBV6-5	NA	TRBJ2-6	TGTGCCACCACCCGAGGGTTCTCTGGGGCCAACGTCCTGACTTTC	CATTRGFSGANVLTF
NA	TRBV4-3	NA	TRBJ2-3	TGCGCCAGCAGCCAAGAACTCGCGGGAGATACGCAGTATTTT	CASSQELAGDTQYF
NA	TRBV7-2	TRBD2	TRBJ2-5	TGTGCCAGCAGCTCTATCGGACTAGCGGGAGAGACCCAGTACTTC	CASSSIGLAGETQYF
NA	TRBV3-1/TRBV3-2	NA	TRBJ2-7	TGTGCCAGCAGCCAAGACGGCAGGGGAAGGGAGCAGTACTTC	CASSQDGRGREQYF
NA	TRBV30	TRBD1	TRBJ1-6	TGTGCCTGGAGCACAGGACAGGCGCTCCACTTT	CAWSTGQALHF
NA	TRBV9	NA	TRBJ2-1	TGTGCCAGCAGCGCCCTCTTCGGCGGGATTGTGGGCGAGCAGTTCTTC	CASSALFGGIVGEQFF
NA	TRBV5-6	TRBD2	TRBJ2-7	TGTGCCAGCAGCTTAGGGACTACGTCCTACGAGCAGTACTTC	CASSLGTTSYEQYF
NA	TRBV18	TRBD1	TRBJ1-4	TGTGCCAGCTCACCAAGACAGGGGGTAGACGAAAAACTGTTTTTT	CASSPRQGVDEKLFF
NA	TRBV18	TRBD1	TRBJ2-2	TGTGCCAGCTCACCACCACAGGGGCCGAACACCGGGGAGCTGTTTTTT	CASSPPQGPNTGELFF
few	TRBV30	NA	TRBJ1-4	TGTGCCTGGAGTGTACCGGCCCGAGGAAAACTGTTTTTT	CAWSVPARGKLFF
NA	TRBV10-3	TRBD1	TRBJ1-2	TGTGCCATCAGTGATGAGACAGGGACTAACTATGGCTACACCTTC	CAISDETGTNYGYTF